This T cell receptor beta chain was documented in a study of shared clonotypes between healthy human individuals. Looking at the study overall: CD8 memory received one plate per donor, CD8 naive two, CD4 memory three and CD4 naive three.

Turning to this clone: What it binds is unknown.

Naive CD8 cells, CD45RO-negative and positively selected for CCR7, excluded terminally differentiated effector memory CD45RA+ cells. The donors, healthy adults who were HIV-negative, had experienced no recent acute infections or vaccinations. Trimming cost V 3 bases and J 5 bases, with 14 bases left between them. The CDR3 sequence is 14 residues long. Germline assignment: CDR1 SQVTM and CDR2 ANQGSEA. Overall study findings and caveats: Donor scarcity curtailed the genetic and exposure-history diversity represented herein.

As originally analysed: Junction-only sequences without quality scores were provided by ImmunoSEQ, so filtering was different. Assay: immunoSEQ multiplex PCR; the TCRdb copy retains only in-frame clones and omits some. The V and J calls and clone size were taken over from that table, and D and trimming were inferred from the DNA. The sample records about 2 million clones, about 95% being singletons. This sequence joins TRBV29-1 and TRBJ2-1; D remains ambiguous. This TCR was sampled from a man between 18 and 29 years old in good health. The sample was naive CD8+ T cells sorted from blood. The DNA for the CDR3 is TGCAGCGTTGACGATTACGAGGCCCACAATGAGCAGTTCTTC. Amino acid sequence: CSVDDYEAHNEQFF.